A single sample is the source of the 3 T cell receptor beta chains below, sequenced in a study of blood T cell repertoires in COVID-19. Using immunoSEQ multiplex PCR, the repertoire was profiled, and TCRdb retains in-frame clones only, with some absent. The data contain more than 45,000 clones, approximately 82% of them singletons. The sample taken for sequencing was peripheral blood. The receptor set was obtained from a human donor in a cohort sampled during active COVID-19.

The chain uses TRBV4-1 and TRBJ1-1; 7 bases line up with TRBD1. J gave up 7 bases and V 4 bases, and 9 bases lay outside the gene matches. The germline CDR1 and CDR2 sequences are MGHRA and YSYEKL. The CDR3 has 14 residues. CDR3 bases: TGCGCCAGCAGCCTGCGCGGACAGGAGGGTGAAGCTTTCTTT. It yields the protein CASSLRGQEGEAFF.

The chain is built from TRBV30 and TRBJ1-5, with unresolved D. The CDR3 totals 13 residues. Germline values: CDR1 GTSNPN, CDR2 SVGIG (reference sequence). Trimming removed 5 bases from V and 4 bases from J, with 12 bases in between. The CDR3 reads CAWSLSFNQPQHF. The CDR3 DNA reads as TGTGCCTGGTCCCTTAGTTTTAATCAGCCCCAGCATTTT.

CDR3 in DNA: TGTGCCAGCAGTGGGACTAGTCTAGAGACCCAGTACTTC. Encoded protein: CASSGTSLETQYF. The chain links TRBV2 to TRBJ2-5, with 7 bases matching TRBD2. This CDR3 has 13 residues. Looked up from germline, CDR1 is SNHLY and CDR2 is FYNNEI. J was trimmed by 4 bases and V by 4 bases; bases with no gene match: 3.